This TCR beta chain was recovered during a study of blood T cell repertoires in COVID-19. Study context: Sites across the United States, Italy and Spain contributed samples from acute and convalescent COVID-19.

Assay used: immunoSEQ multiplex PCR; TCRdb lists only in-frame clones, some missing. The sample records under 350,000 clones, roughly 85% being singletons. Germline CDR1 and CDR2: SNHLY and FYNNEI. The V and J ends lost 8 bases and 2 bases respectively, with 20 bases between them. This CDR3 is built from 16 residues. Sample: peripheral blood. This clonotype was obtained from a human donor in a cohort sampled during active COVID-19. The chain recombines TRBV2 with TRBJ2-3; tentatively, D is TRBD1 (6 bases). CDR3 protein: CASSVLGGHITDTQYF. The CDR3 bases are TGTGCCAGCTCAGTCCTTGGGGGACACATCACAGATACGCAGTATTTT. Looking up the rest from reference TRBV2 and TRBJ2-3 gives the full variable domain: EPEVTQTPSHQVTQMGQEVILRCVPISNHLYFYWYRQILGQKVEFLVSFYNNEISEKSEIFDDQFSVERPDGSNFTLKIRSTKLEDSAMYFCASSVLGGHITDTQYFGPGTRLTVL.